What follows are 16 T cell receptor beta chains derived from one specimen sequenced in a study of cytomegalovirus exposure and HLA in healthy donors (dated by TCRdb to the late 2010s). The library relied on the immunoSEQ multiplex PCR assay. The multiplex PCR relied on a mix of 60 forward primers for TCR Vbeta segments and 13 reverse primers for TCR Jbeta segments. Sourced from immuneACCESS, this table was stored by TCRdb with only in-frame sequences that have V and J called. A share of the clones is absent; for the studies checked, an unresolved V gene accounts for under half, and the remainder has no known explanation. The sample data list 150,000 to 200,000 clones, and 70% to 80% of these were observed just once. Clones ranked in the top ten supply approximately 2.1% of the sample. Specimen: PBMCs. These TCRs come from a woman in her 30s in good health and CMV-seropositive.

The chain couples TRBV25-1 to TRBJ2-7; tentatively, D is TRBD1 (6 bases). V lost 5 bases to trimming and J lost 2 bases, with 13 bases between them. CDR3 length: 14 amino acids. Germline CDR1 and CDR2: MGHDK and SYGVNS. CDR3 amino acids: CASSPRGLPYEQYF. DNA for the CDR3: TGTGCCAGCAGTCCCAGGGGTTTACCCTACGAGCAGTACTTC.

The chain employs TRBV9 and TRBJ1-4, with 9 nucleotides matching TRBD1. Per germline, CDR1 SGDLS and CDR2 YYNGEE. The CDR3 spans 17 residues. J lost 1 base, V lost 3 bases, and 7 bases had no gene match. In nucleotides, the CDR3 is TGTGCCAGCAGCGACCGGGACAGGGTGGGAACTAATGAAAAACTGTTTTTT. This translates into CASSDRDRVGTNEKLFF.

The rearrangement links TRBV9 to TRBJ2-7; 7 bases are a match to TRBD1. With 2 bases clipped from V and 2 bases from J, the junction kept 4 bases outside the gene matches. The CDR3 loop spans 14 amino acids. Germline assignment: CDR1 SGDLS and CDR2 YYNGEE. The CDR3 loop reads CASSVDQGAYEQYF. In nucleotides, the CDR3 is TGTGCCAGCAGCGTCGACCAGGGGGCCTACGAGCAGTACTTC.

J is TRBJ1-1 and V is TRBV6-6; TRBD1 agrees at 9 bases. With V trimmed by 0 bases and J by 1 base, 0 bases remained unmatched. Looked up from germline, CDR1 is MNHNY and CDR2 is SVGAGI (reference sequence). This CDR3 has 15 residues. The CDR3 DNA is TGTGCCAGCAGTTACTCGGGACAGGGGAACACTGAAGCTTTCTTT. Residues: CASSYSGQGNTEAFF.

J is TRBJ1-1 and V is TRBV15, with no clear D. Germline CDR1 and CDR2: LNHNV and YYDKDF (reference sequence). The CDR3 totals 13 residues. The V and J ends lost 4 bases and 6 bases respectively, with 12 bases between them. CDR3 coding DNA: TGTGCCACCAGCAACGAGGGCCTGGCTGAAGCTTTCTTT. Amino acids: CATSNEGLAEAFF.

A few counts support this clone. The J gene is TRBJ1-2, the V gene TRBV9, with 7 bases that match TRBD1. The length of the CDR3 is 14 residues. J was trimmed by 3 bases and V by 6 bases; bases with no gene match: 8. Germline-derived CDR1 and CDR2 are SGDLS and YYNGEE. In DNA form, the CDR3 reads TGTGCCAGCACAAGAGGGGACAGCTACTATGGCTACACCTTC. It specifies CASTRGDSYYGYTF.

This clone was seen more than once but under ten times. The chain is built from TRBV29-1 and TRBJ2-2; TRBD2 is a possible D gene (6 bases). Germline loops: CDR1 SQVTM, CDR2 ANQGSEA. The CDR3 contains 16 residues. The germline V and J ends were trimmed by 0 bases and 2 bases, with 13 bases remaining between them. CDR3 sequence: CSVEDLSRGNTGELFF. CDR3 sequence (DNA): TGCAGCGTTGAAGATTTATCGCGGGGAAACACCGGGGAGCTGTTTTTT.

This sequence joins TRBV11-2 and TRBJ1-1; no clear D. The germline V and J ends were trimmed by 0 bases and 3 bases, with 5 bases remaining between them. This CDR3 spans 13 amino acids. CDR1 and CDR2 from the germline V gene are SGHAT and FQNNGV. The CDR3, as DNA: TGTGCCAGCAGCTTAGAATCGTACACTGAAGCTTTCTTT. Translated: CASSLESYTEAFF.

The genes are TRBV30 and TRBJ1-5; perhaps TRBD1 as D (6 bases). V dropped 2 bases and J dropped 7 bases, with 18 bases sitting between them. The CDR3 is 15 amino acids. Per the germline V gene, CDR1 is GTSNPN and CDR2 is SVGIG (reference sequence). CDR3 residues: CAWSKGGNVGQPQHF. Written as DNA, the CDR3 is TGTGCCTGGAGTAAAGGGGGAAACGTGGGACAGCCCCAGCATTTT.

This clone was detected only a few times. The J gene is TRBJ2-7, the V gene TRBV13, with 7 nucleotides matching TRBD2. Germline V CDR1 and CDR2: PRHDT, FYEKMQ (reference sequence). The CDR3 is made up of 14 amino acids. Trimming cost V 5 bases and J 0 bases; bases outside gene matches: 4. CDR3 residues: CASSEAGSSYEQYF. The CDR3 DNA reads as TGTGCCAGCAGCGAAGCGGGGAGCTCCTACGAGCAGTACTTC.

The gene calls are TRBV11-2 and TRBJ2-6; D remains unclear. The germline V and J ends were trimmed by 1 base and 0 bases, with 10 bases remaining between them. The CDR3 is 17 amino acids. Germline assignment: CDR1 SGHAT and CDR2 FQNNGV. CDR3 amino acids: CASSLVAGSSGANVLTF. CDR3 DNA: TGTGCCAGCAGCTTAGTGGCAGGTTCCTCTGGGGCCAACGTCCTGACTTTC.

This clone was seen a few times. This chain connects TRBV5-4 to TRBJ1-4; no clear D. V dropped 2 bases and J dropped 5 bases, with 10 bases sitting between them. In germline, CDR1 is SGHNT, CDR2 YYREEE (reference sequence). The CDR3 is 14 amino acids. The CDR3 spells CASSFIGGNEKLFF. Written as DNA, the CDR3 is TGTGCCAGCAGCTTTATAGGCGGAAATGAAAAACTGTTTTTT.

A single count supports this clone. The V call is TRBV19, the J call TRBJ2-5, with TRBD2 matching 11 bases. CDR3 length equals 16 residues. The germline gives CDR1 LNHDA, CDR2 SQIVND (reference sequence). The junction had 9 bases not matched to a gene; V was cut back by 4 bases and J by 5 bases. The CDR3 nucleotides are TGTGCCAGTAGTACCGACGGGGTAGCGGGGGGGGAGACCCAGTACTTC. Amino acids: CASSTDGVAGGETQYF.

The V call is TRBV7-8, the J call TRBJ1-1, with D possibly being TRBD1 (6 bases). The CDR3 loop spans 14 amino acids. Looked up from germline, CDR1 is SGHVS and CDR2 is FQNEAQ. Trimming took off 2 bases at V and 1 base at J, with 8 bases between the two ends. CDR3: CASSLSGANTEAFF. CDR3 DNA: TGTGCCAGCAGCTTATCAGGGGCGAACACTGAAGCTTTCTTT.

CDR3 residues: CASSLGQGGQPQHF. The CDR3 nucleotides read TGCGCCAGCAGCCTGGGACAGGGAGGTCAGCCCCAGCATTTT. V and J are TRBV4-3 and TRBJ1-5; TRBD1 matches 9 bases. J was trimmed by 6 bases and V by 4 bases; bases with no gene match: 4. This CDR3 spans 14 amino acids. Germline V gene sequence: CDR1 LGHNA, CDR2 YSLEER.

V gene TRBV7-2 combines with J gene TRBJ1-1, with 9 bases that match TRBD1. This CDR3 is built from 19 residues. V was clipped by 1 base and J by 1 base; unmatched bases: 13. The germline V gene encodes CDR1 SGHTA and CDR2 FQGNSA. CDR3: CASSLDPMGQGGPNTEAFF. In DNA, the CDR3 is TGTGCCAGCAGCTTAGATCCAATGGGACAGGGAGGGCCGAACACTGAAGCTTTCTTT.